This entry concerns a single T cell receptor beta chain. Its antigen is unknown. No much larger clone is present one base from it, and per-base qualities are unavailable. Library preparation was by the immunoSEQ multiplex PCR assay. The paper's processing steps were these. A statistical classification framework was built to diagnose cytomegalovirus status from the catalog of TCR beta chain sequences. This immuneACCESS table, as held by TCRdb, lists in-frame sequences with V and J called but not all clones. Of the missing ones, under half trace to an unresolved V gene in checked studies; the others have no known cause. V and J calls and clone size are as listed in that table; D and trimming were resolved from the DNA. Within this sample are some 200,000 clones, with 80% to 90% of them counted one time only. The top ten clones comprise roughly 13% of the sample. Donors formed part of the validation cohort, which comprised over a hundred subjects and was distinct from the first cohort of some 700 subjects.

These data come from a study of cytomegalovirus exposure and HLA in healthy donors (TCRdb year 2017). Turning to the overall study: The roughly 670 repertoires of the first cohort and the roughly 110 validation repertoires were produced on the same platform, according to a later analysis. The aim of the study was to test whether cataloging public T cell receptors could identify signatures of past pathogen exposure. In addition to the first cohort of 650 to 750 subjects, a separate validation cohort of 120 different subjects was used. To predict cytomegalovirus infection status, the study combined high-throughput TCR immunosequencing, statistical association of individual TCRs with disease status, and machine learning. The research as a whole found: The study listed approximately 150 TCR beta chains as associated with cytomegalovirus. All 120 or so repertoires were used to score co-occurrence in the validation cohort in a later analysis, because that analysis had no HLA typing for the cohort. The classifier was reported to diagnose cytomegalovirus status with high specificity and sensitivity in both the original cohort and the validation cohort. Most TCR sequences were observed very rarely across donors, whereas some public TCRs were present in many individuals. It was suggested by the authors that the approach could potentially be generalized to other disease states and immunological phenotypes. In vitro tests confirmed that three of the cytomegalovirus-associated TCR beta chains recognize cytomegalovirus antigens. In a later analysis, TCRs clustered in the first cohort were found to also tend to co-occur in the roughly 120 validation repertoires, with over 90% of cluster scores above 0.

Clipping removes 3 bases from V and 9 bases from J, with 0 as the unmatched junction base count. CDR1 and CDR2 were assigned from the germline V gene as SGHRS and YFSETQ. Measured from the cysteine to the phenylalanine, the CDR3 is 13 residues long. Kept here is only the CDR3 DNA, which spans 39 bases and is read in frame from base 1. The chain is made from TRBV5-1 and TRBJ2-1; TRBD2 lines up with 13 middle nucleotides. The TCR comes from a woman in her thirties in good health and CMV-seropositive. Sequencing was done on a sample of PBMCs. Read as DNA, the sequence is TGCGCCAGCAGCTGGACTAGCGGGAGTGAGCAGTTCTTC. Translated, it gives CASSWTSGSEQFF.